This TCR beta chain was sequenced in a study of blood T cell repertoires in COVID-19. About the study: Acute and convalescent COVID-19 samples came from the United States, Italy and Spain. The cDNA or gDNA used as material had been derived from T cells, B-cell-depleted T cells, or PBMCs.

This CDR3 contains 14 residues. With 6 bases removed from V and 9 bases from J, the gap between germline ends came to 18 bases. Germline V gene data show CDR1 as MDHEN and CDR2 as SYDVKM. Enrollment of patients from Seattle took place during active infection, with longitudinal follow-up. The authors' processing: Amplifying reference gene primers gave estimates of nucleated cell counts. Repertoires were generated with immunoSEQ multiplex PCR, while TCRdb's copy carries only in-frame clones and drops some. For V, J and clone size, that table is used; D and trimming come from the DNA. The top ten hold about 10% of the sample, which has some 400,000 clones, more than 75% seen once. This clone was observed a single time.

This clonotype was sampled from a woman under 40 with COVID-19, enrolled during active disease. This chain uses TRBV28 with TRBJ2-1, with TRBD2 as a possible D gene (5 bases). The source material was peripheral blood. This CDR3 is CASRRIRGSVEQFF. CDR3 DNA: TGTGCCAGCAGGCGGATTAGAGGGTCGGTTGAGCAGTTCTTC.